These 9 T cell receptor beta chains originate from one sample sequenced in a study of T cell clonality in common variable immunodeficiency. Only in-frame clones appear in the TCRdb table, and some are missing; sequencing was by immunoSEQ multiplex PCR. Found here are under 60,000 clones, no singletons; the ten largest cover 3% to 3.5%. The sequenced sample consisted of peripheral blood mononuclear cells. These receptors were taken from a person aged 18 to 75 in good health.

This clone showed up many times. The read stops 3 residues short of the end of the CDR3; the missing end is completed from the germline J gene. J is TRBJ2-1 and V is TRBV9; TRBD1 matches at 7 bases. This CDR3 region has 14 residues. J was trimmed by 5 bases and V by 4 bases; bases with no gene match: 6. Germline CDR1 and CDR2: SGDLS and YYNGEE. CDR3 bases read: TGTGCCAGCAGCCCCACAGACAGGGACAATGAG. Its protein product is CASSPTDRDNE. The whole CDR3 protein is CASSPTDRDNEQFF.

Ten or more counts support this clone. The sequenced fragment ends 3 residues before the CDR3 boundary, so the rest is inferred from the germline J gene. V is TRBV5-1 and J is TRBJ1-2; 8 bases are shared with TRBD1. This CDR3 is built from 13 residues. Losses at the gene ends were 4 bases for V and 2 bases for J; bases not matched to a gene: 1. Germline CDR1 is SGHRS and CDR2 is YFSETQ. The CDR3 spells CASSRQGNYGYTF. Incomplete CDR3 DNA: TGCGCCAGCAGCCGACAGGGGAACTATGGC.

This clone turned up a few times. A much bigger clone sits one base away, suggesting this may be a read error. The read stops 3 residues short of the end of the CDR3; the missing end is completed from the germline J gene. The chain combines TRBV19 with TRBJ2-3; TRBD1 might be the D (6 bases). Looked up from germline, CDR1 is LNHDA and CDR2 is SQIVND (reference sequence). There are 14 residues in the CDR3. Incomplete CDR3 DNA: TGTGCCAGTAGTATAGACAGGGGTGATCAGCCG. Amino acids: CASSIDRGDQP. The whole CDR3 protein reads CASSIDRGDQPQYF.

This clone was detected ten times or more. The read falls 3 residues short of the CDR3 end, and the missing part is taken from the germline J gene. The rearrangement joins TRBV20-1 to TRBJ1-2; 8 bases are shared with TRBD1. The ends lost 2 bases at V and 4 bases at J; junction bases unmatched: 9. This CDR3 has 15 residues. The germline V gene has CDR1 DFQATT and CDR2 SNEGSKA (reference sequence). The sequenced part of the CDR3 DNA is TGCAGTGCTAGACCCGGACAGGGATCGGTCTATGGC. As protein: CSARPGQGSVYG. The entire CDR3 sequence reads CSARPGQGSVYGYTF.

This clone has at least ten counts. CDR3 DNA (partial): TGCGCCAGCAGCTTGGTTATAGCGGGAGGCGACGAG. Its translation: CASSLVIAGGDE. The CDR3 as a whole reads CASSLVIAGGDEQYF. V gene TRBV5-1 combines with J gene TRBJ2-7; 10 bases agree with TRBD2. The DNA ends 3 residues before the CDR3 does, and the rest of the CDR3 is filled in from the germline J gene. The J segment lost 5 bases and the V segment lost 0 bases, leaving 5 bases of the junction unmatched. The CDR3 length is 15 residues. CDR1 is SGHRS and CDR2 is YFSETQ in the germline V gene. Full variable domain (rest looked up from reference TRBV5-1 and TRBJ2-7): KAGVTQTPRYLIKTRGQQVTLSCSPISGHRSVSWYQQTPGQGLQFLFEYFSETQRNKGNFPGRFSGRQFSNSRSEMNVSTLELGDSALYLCASSLVIAGGDEQYFGPGTRLTVT.

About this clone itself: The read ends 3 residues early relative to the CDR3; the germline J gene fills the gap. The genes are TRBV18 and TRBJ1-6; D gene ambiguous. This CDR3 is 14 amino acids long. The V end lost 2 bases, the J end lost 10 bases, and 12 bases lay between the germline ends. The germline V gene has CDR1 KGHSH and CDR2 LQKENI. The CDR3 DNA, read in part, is TGTGCCAGCTCACCATCTGGGTCGGGGTCACCC. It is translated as CASSPSGSGSP. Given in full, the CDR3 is CASSPSGSGSPLHF. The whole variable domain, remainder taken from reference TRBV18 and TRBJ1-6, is NAGVMQNPRHLVRRRGQEARLRCSPMKGHSHVYWYRQLPEEGLKFMVYLQKENIIDESGMPKERFSAEFPKEGPSILRIQQVVRGDSAAYFCASSPSGSGSPLHFGNGTRLTVT.

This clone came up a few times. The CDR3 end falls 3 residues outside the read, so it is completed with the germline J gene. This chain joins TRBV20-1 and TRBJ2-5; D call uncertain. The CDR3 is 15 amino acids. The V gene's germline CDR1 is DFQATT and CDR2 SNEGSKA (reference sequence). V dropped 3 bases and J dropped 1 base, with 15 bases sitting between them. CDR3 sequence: CSASNVVTGQETQYF. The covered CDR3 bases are TGCAGTGCTAGTAATGTCGTGACGGGCCAAGAGACC.

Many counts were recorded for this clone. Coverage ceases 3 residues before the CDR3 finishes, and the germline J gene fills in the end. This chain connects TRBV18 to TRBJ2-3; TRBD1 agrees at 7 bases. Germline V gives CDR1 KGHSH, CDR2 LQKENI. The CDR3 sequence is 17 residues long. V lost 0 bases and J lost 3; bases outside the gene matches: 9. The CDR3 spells CASSPPPLRGRTDTQYF. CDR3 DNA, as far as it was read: TGTGCCAGCTCACCACCCCCTTTAAGGGGGCGGACAGATACG.

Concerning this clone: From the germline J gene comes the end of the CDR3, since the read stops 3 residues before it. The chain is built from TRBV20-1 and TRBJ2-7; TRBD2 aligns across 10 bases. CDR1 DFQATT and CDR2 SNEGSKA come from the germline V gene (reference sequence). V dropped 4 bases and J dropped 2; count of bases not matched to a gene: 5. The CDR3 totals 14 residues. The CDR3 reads CSATSGRGTYEQYF. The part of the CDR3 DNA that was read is TGCAGTGCTACTAGCGGGAGAGGAACCTACGAG.